This entry lists 21 T cell receptor beta chains sequenced from one sample in a study of cytomegalovirus exposure and HLA in healthy donors. The study ran its PCR with 60 Vbeta and 13 Jbeta primers. Here immunoSEQ multiplex PCR was the method, and the copy in TCRdb shows in-frame clones only, minus some. The sample shows about 140,000 clones, approximately 82% of them seen only once. Material for sequencing was PBMCs. The receptors originated from a young man in good health and CMV-seropositive.

This rearrangement joins TRBV20-1 to TRBJ1-1, with TRBD1 as a possible D gene (5 bases). Germline CDR1 DFQATT, CDR2 SNEGSKA (reference sequence). The CDR3 spans 11 residues. The V gene lost 5 bases and the J gene lost 5 bases, with 9 bases spanning the gap. The CDR3 is CSACKGTEAFF. The CDR3 DNA reads TGCAGTGCTTGTAAGGGGACTGAAGCTTTCTTT.

The gene calls are TRBV6-5 and TRBJ2-3; 7 bases fit TRBD1. The CDR3 has 16 amino acids. Per germline, CDR1 MNHEY and CDR2 SVGAGI. J lost 0 bases, V lost 1 base, and 4 bases had no gene match. DNA of the CDR3: TGTGCCAGCAGTTACTTGGGACAGAAAAGCACAGATACGCAGTATTTT. The encoded protein is CASSYLGQKSTDTQYF.

This clone is a singleton in its sample. The chain links TRBV7-3 to TRBJ1-2; perhaps TRBD1 as D (6 bases). Germline CDR1 is SGHTA and CDR2 is FQGTGA. Trimming removed 5 bases from V and 6 bases from J, with 13 bases in between. The CDR3 contains 13 residues. The CDR3 region is CASSDERTDGYTF. CDR3 DNA: TGTGCCAGCAGCGATGAAAGGACAGATGGCTACACCTTC.

The chain couples TRBV6-4 to TRBJ2-1; 11 bases match TRBD2. The CDR3 contains 17 residues. Per germline, CDR1 MRHNA and CDR2 SNTAGT. Trimming took 4 bases from V and 4 from J; bases not matched to a gene: 9. The CDR3 sequence is CASSGSRGTSGYNEQFF. The DNA for the CDR3 is TGTGCCAGCAGTGGGTCGAGGGGGACTAGCGGATACAATGAGCAGTTCTTC.

V is TRBV30 and J is TRBJ2-7; 14 bases align to TRBD2. Germline CDR1 reads GTSNPN; CDR2 reads SVGIG (reference sequence). The CDR3 is made up of 14 amino acids. J was trimmed by 4 bases and V by 4 bases; bases with no gene match: 3. The CDR3 sequence is CAWTRLAGGYEQYF. For the CDR3, the DNA is TGTGCCTGGACCCGACTAGCGGGAGGGTACGAGCAGTACTTC.

The gene calls are TRBV5-1 and TRBJ1-1; D is uncertain. V was cut by 0 bases and J by 2 bases, with 11 bases left in between. The CDR3 length is 15 residues. The V gene's germline CDR1 is SGHRS and CDR2 YFSETQ. The CDR3 DNA reads as TGCGCCAGCAGCTTGGTTGTCAGAGGTAACACTGAAGCTTTCTTT. Protein: CASSLVVRGNTEAFF.

The J gene is TRBJ1-2, the V gene TRBV28; D perhaps matches TRBD1 (5 bases). CDR3 length equals 15 residues. V lost 3 bases, J lost 1 base, and 12 bases lay in between. The germline V gene encodes CDR1 MDHEN and CDR2 SYDVKM. The CDR3 spells CASSFRDRFNYGYTF. The DNA of the CDR3 is TGTGCCAGCAGTTTTCGAGACAGATTTAACTATGGCTACACCTTC.

The chain carries TRBV28 and TRBJ1-4; possibly TRBD1 for D (6 bases). Deletions cut 6 bases from V and 8 bases from J, with 16 bases between. Germline V gives CDR1 MDHEN, CDR2 SYDVKM. The CDR3 length is 14 residues. The DNA of the CDR3 is TGTGCCAGCAGCGACAGCGTCAGGGGAGAAAAACTGTTTTTT. It translates to CASSDSVRGEKLFF.

The chain employs TRBV5-4 and TRBJ2-5, with 11 bases matching TRBD1. Germline assignment: CDR1 SGHNT and CDR2 YYREEE (reference sequence). This CDR3 has 17 amino acids. V shed 4 bases and J 2 bases; nucleotides not matched to a gene: 10. As DNA, the CDR3 is TGTGCCAGCAGCCTGGGGACAGGGGGTCAAAGGCAAGAGACCCAGTACTTC. Residues: CASSLGTGGQRQETQYF.

This chain connects TRBV18 to TRBJ1-1; D not certain. CDR3 length: 17 amino acids. Germline-derived CDR1 and CDR2 are KGHSH and LQKENI. The germline V and J ends were trimmed by 2 bases and 3 bases, with 19 bases remaining between them. The CDR3 DNA reads TGTGCCAGCTCACCATGGAAGACATCAAATACGTACACTGAAGCTTTCTTT. This sequence encodes CASSPWKTSNTYTEAFF.

The chain is built from TRBV19 and TRBJ2-1; TRBD2 matches 8 bases. Germline CDR1 and CDR2: LNHDA and SQIVND (reference sequence). V shed 6 bases, J shed 1 base, and the junction held 2 bases outside the gene matches. The CDR3 has 14 amino acids. CDR3 loop: CASRVAGSYNEQFF. In DNA, the CDR3 is TGTGCCAGTAGGGTAGCGGGATCCTACAATGAGCAGTTCTTC.

This sequence joins TRBV2 and TRBJ1-2, with D perhaps matching TRBD1 (6 bases). This CDR3 is 11 amino acids long. The ends were cut back, 6 bases at V and 14 bases at J, with 16 bases in the middle. Germline V gene sequence: CDR1 SNHLY, CDR2 FYNNEI. For the CDR3, the DNA is TGTGCCAGCAGCGCAGGGGAGAGGAAAACCTTC. It specifies CASSAGERKTF.

The chain links TRBV19 to TRBJ2-7, with D perhaps matching TRBD2 (5 bases). The CDR3 contains 15 residues. V shed 1 base and J shed 4 bases, with 14 bases lying between them. Per the germline V gene, CDR1 is LNHDA and CDR2 is SQIVND (reference sequence). CDR3 loop: CASSIVFVGDYEQYF. Written as DNA, the CDR3 is TGTGCCAGTAGTATAGTCTTTGTCGGGGATTACGAGCAGTACTTC. The full variable domain, with the rest looked up from reference TRBV19 and TRBJ2-7, is DGGITQSPKYLFRKEGQNVTLSCEQNLNHDAMYWYRQDPGQGLRLIYYSQIVNDFQKGDIAEGYSVSREKKESFPLTVTSAQKNPTAFYLCASSIVFVGDYEQYFGPGTRLTVT.

The J gene is TRBJ2-7, the V gene TRBV6-5; D may be TRBD2 (6 bases). Germline CDR1 and CDR2: MNHEY and SVGAGI. The CDR3 extends over 14 amino acids. V was cut by 2 bases and J by 4 bases, with 12 bases left in between. CDR3 residues: CASSYAGRTYEQYF. DNA of the CDR3: TGTGCCAGCAGTTACGCGGGGAGGACTTACGAGCAGTACTTC.

The J gene is TRBJ2-1, the V gene TRBV5-1, with a possible D match to TRBD1 (5 bases). The CDR3 length is 13 residues. Germline-derived CDR1 and CDR2 are SGHRS and YFSETQ. Deletions cut 5 bases from V and 3 bases from J, with 9 bases between. CDR3 coding DNA: TGCGCCAGCAGACCTGACAGCTACAATGAGCAGTTCTTC. The encoded protein is CASRPDSYNEQFF.

The chain employs TRBV29-1 and TRBJ2-5, with 10 bases matching TRBD2. The germline V gene has CDR1 SQVTM and CDR2 ANQGSEA. V lost 4 bases and J lost 2; bases outside the gene matches: 13. The CDR3 sequence is 17 residues long. The CDR3 DNA reads as TGCAGCGTTGGGGGTATTAGCGGGGGGATAACACAAGAGACCCAGTACTTC. It is translated as CSVGGISGGITQETQYF.

This clone was counted only a few times. The J gene is TRBJ2-2, the V gene TRBV30; 7 nucleotides agree with TRBD2. The CDR3 has 14 amino acids. V gave up 4 bases and J gave up 3 bases; unmatched junction bases: 5. The germline CDR1 and CDR2 sequences are GTSNPN and SVGIG (reference sequence). The CDR3 region is CAWNRLADTGELFF. The CDR3, as DNA: TGTGCCTGGAATCGGCTAGCGGACACCGGGGAGCTGTTTTTT.

V is TRBV5-4 and J is TRBJ2-5; TRBD2 is a possible D gene (5 bases). V lost 0 bases, J lost 5 bases, and 11 bases lay in between. Germline V gene sequence: CDR1 SGHNT, CDR2 YYREEE (reference sequence). CDR3 length equals 14 residues. CDR3 nucleotides: TGTGCCAGCAGCTTGGGGGGAGCGAGGGAGACCCAGTACTTC. Its protein is CASSLGGARETQYF.

This clone has a handful of counts. The chain has TRBV11-1 and TRBJ1-6, with no clear D. Germline V gene data show CDR1 as SGHAT and CDR2 as FQDESV (reference sequence). CDR3 length equals 16 residues. Trimming took off 5 bases at V and 7 bases at J, with 18 bases between the two ends. The CDR3 reads CASSLLHPTGNSPLHF. The DNA of the CDR3 is TGTGCCAGCAGCCTACTTCACCCAACCGGGAATTCACCCCTCCACTTT.

This clone was counted only a few times. The genes are TRBV19 and TRBJ2-6; D is ambiguous. This CDR3 is built from 15 residues. Germline V gene sequence: CDR1 LNHDA, CDR2 SQIVND (reference sequence). V was cut by 0 bases and J by 3 bases, with 6 bases left in between. The CDR3 protein is CASSIDLYGANVLTF. The CDR3, as DNA: TGTGCCAGTAGTATAGATCTATATGGGGCCAACGTCCTGACTTTC.

This chain uses TRBV19 with TRBJ2-7; weak D call: TRBD2 (5 bases). This CDR3 comprises 19 residues. Germline lookup yields CDR1 LNHDA and CDR2 SQIVND (reference sequence). V lost 3 bases and J 1 base, leaving 25 bases between the germline ends. DNA of the CDR3: TGTGCCAGTAGTATTGTGGGCTCGACGGGATCGATTACGTCCTACGAGCAGTACTTC. Translating gives CASSIVGSTGSITSYEQYF.